The entry below describes one T cell receptor beta chain. Its antigen is unidentified. The sample is drawn from a study of shared clonotypes between healthy human individuals. Study-level background: Per donor, three plates held CD4 naive cells, three held CD4 memory, two held CD8 naive and one held CD8 memory. Study results and caveats: Approximately 5% of naive CD4 clonotypes were shared across four donors. It was the few donors that limited the genetic and exposure-history diversity represented.

TCRdb keeps only in-frame clones here, not all; method: immunoSEQ multiplex PCR. The sample holds approximately 1.9 million clones, roughly 95% seen once. Positive CCR7 selection of CD45RO-negative cells yielded the naive CD8 cells, and terminally differentiated effector memory CD45RA+ cells were excluded. Every contributor of samples was a Caucasian grown-up residing in Nashville, Tennessee. Specimen: naive CD8+ T cells from PBMCs. The TCR was taken from a man aged 18 to 29 in good health. Some clones in this sample may be carry-over from other donors' samples.

This CDR3 is CASSPGQGSTEAFF. The CDR3 bases are TGCGCCAGCAGCCCGGGACAGGGGTCCACTGAAGCTTTCTTT. The chain links TRBV4-3 to TRBJ1-1, with 10 bases matching TRBD1. V lost 4 bases, J lost 4 bases, and 3 bases stayed unmatched. CDR3 length: 14 amino acids. Germline V gives CDR1 LGHNA, CDR2 YSLEER.